The clone carrying this T cell receptor (beta chain) has more than one count but fewer than ten. Its antigen is not known. Germline CDR1 and CDR2: LGHDT and YNNKEL (reference sequence). CDR3 size: 13 residues. The V and J ends lost 1 base and 10 bases respectively, with 8 bases between them. The data were taken from a study of T cell responses to AZD1222 COVID-19 vaccine. Study outcomes and limitations: White British donors predominated, females outnumbered males, and clonal diversity was possibly underestimated. Repertoires were obtained solely post-peak T cell response. Just 5 to 7 AZD1222 recipients were seropositive at baseline.

The method was immunoSEQ multiplex PCR; TCRdb's version includes in-frame clones alone and lacks a portion of them. Here the sample spans fewer than 200,000 clones, roughly nine tenths being singletons. The receptor's source is an adult in good health. The sequencing used peripheral blood, collected on day 0 of AZD1222 vaccination. This chain uses TRBV3-1 (or the pseudogene TRBV3-2) with TRBJ1-6, with D perhaps matching TRBD1 (5 bases). The CDR3 here is CASSQGGDSPLHF. The CDR3 bases are TGTGCCAGCAGCCAAGGAGGGGACTCACCCCTCCACTTT.